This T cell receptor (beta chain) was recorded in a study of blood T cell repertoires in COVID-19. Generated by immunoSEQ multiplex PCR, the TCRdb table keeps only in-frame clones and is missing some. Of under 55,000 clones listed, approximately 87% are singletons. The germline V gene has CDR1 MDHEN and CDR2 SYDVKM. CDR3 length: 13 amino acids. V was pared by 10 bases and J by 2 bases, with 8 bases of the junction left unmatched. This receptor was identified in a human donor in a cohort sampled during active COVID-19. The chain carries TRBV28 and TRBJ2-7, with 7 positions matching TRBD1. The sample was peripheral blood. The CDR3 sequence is CATRDSATYEQYF. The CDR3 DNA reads TGTGCCACCCGGGACAGTGCTACCTACGAGCAGTACTTC.